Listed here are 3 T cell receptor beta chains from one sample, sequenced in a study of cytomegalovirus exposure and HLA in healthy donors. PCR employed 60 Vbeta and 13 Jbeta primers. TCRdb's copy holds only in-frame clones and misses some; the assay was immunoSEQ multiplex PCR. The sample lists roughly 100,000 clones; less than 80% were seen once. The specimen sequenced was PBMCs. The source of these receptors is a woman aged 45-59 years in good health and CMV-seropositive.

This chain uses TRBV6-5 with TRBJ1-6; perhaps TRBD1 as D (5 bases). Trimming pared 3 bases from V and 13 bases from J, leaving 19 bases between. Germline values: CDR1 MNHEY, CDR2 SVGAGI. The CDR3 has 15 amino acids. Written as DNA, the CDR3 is TGTGCCAGCAGTTATCAAGGGGTTGGTGAATTTCCCCTCCACTTT. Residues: CASSYQGVGEFPLHF.

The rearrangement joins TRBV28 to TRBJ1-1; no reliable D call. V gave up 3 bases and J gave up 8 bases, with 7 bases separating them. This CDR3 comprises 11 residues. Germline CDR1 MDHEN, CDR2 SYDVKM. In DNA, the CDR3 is TGTGCCAGCAGTTTTGAGAGGGAAGCTTTCTTT. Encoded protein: CASSFEREAFF. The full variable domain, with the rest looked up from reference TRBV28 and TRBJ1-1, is DVKVTQSSRYLVKRTGEKVFLECVQDMDHENMFWYRQDPGLGLRLIYFSYDVKMKEKGDIPEGYSVSREKKERFSLILESASTNQTSMYLCASSFEREAFFGQGTRLTVV.

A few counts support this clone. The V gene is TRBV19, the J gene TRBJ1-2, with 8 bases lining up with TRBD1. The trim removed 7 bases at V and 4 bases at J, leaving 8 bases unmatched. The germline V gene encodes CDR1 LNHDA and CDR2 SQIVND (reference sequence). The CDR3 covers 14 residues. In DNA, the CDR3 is TGTGCCAGTACGCTCCGGGACAGGAGCTATGGCTACACCTTC. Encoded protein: CASTLRDRSYGYTF.